Listed here are 5 T cell receptor beta chains from one sample, sequenced in a study of CXCR3-negative and CXCR3-positive naive CD8 T cells. UMI-labeled 5' RACE TRB cDNA libraries were prepared from the cells. Reanalyzing the 5' RACE reads, TCRdb keeps one entry per CDR3 protein, without DNA. The specimen's table records roughly 90,000 distinct CDR3 sequences. The sequencing input was naive CXCR3- CD8+ T cells from blood. Subset given: CD45RO-CCR7+CD27+CD95- naive CD8+ T cells lacking CXCR3 (TNR3-). Source of these receptors: a human donor in good health. Some clones in this sample may be carry-over from other donors' samples.

The chain recombines TRBV4-2 with TRBJ1-1. This CDR3 is 14 amino acids long. Germline V gene data show CDR1 as LGHNA and CDR2 as YNFKEQ. The CDR3 protein is CASSQGVVDTEAFF.

The chain couples TRBV7-9 to TRBJ2-3; TCRdb indicates TRBD2, and absent DNA this call remains unverified. CDR1 and CDR2 (germline): SEHNR, FQNEAQ (reference sequence). The CDR3 consists of 13 residues. The CDR3 here is CASSPPVVDTQYF.

V usage is TRBV3-2 and J usage is TRBJ1-2. TRBV3-2 is classified as a pseudogene. The CDR3 spans 12 residues. This CDR3 reads CASSRPCRGYTF.

The rearrangement links TRBV7-2 to TRBJ2-5; no DNA is available, so the TRBD1 call from TCRdb remains unchecked. The CDR3 runs 14 residues. Per the germline V gene, CDR1 is SGHTA and CDR2 is FQGNSA. CDR3 amino acids: CASSLGTSGETQYF.

The rearrangement joins TRBV7-2 to TRBJ2-3; the D gene TCRdb calls, TRBD1, cannot be checked with no DNA. Per germline, CDR1 SGHTA and CDR2 FQGNSA. This CDR3 spans 19 amino acids. The CDR3 spells CASSPRLLGTGGGGDTQYF.